A single sample is the source of the 28 T cell receptor beta chains below, sequenced in a study of blood T cell repertoires in COVID-19. Measured with immunoSEQ multiplex PCR; TCRdb has only the in-frame clones, and not every one. The sample includes roughly 130,000 clones, more than 75% of them seen just once. Sample: peripheral blood. The receptors were sampled from a woman aged 55-70 years with acute or convalescent COVID-19.

This clone showed up just once. A junction end diverges from the germline sequence, so it may reflect a read error. The rearrangement joins TRBV28 to TRBJ1-1, with 7 bases fitting TRBD1. In germline, CDR1 is MDHEN, CDR2 SYDVKM. This CDR3 has 13 residues. Here the CDR3 DNA reads TGTGCCAGCAGTTTATACAGGGGCACTAAAGCTTTCTTT. It encodes CASSLYRGTKAFF.

The CDR3: CASSLGSRLADTEAFF. The CDR3 region has the DNA TGTGCCAGCAGCCTTGGTTCCCGACTCGCGGACACTGAAGCTTTCTTT. The rearrangement uses TRBV9 and TRBJ1-1; D call uncertain. From germline, CDR1 is SGDLS and CDR2 YYNGEE. The length of the CDR3 is 16 residues. Trimming stripped 4 bases from V and 3 bases from J, with 19 bases between. The full variable domain, in which reference TRBV9 and TRBJ1-1 provide the parts outside the CDR3, is DSGVTQTPKHLITATGQRVTLRCSPRSGDLSVYWYQQSLDQGLQFLIQYYNGEERAKGNILERFSAQQFPDLHSELNLSSLELGDSALYFCASSLGSRLADTEAFFGQGTRLTVV.

CDR3 nucleotide sequence: TGCGCCAGCAGCTTGGGGGGACAGGTCACTGAAGCTTTCTTT. Translation: CASSLGGQVTEAFF. J is TRBJ1-1 and V is TRBV5-1, with 8 bases that match TRBD1. This CDR3 is built from 14 residues. V lost 0 bases to trimming and J lost 4 bases; unmatched junction nucleotides: 2. Germline CDR1 is SGHRS and CDR2 is YFSETQ.

The chain is built from TRBV18 and TRBJ1-1, with a possible D match to TRBD1 (6 bases). Germline-derived CDR1 and CDR2 are KGHSH and LQKENI. V gave up 3 bases and J gave up 1 base, with 15 bases separating them. CDR3 length: 16 amino acids. This CDR3 reads CASSPETGRANTEAFF. In nucleotides, the CDR3 is TGTGCCAGCTCACCGGAGACAGGCCGAGCGAACACTGAAGCTTTCTTT.

V is TRBV29-1 and J is TRBJ2-1; 14 bases line up with TRBD2. The CDR3 runs to 15 residues. Germline trimming cut 6 bases from V and 10 bases from J; bases unmatched to any gene: 11. From germline, CDR1 is SQVTM and CDR2 ANQGSEA. The CDR3 is CSVGTSGSSVGEQFF. The CDR3 DNA follows: TGCAGCGTCGGGACTAGCGGGAGTTCGGTGGGGGAGCAGTTCTTC.

The chain couples TRBV5-4 to TRBJ2-5; the match to TRBD2 covers 9 bases. The CDR3 covers 17 residues. The V gene end was trimmed by 0 bases and the J gene end by 4 bases; junction bases not matched to a gene: 10. Looked up from germline, CDR1 is SGHNT and CDR2 is YYREEE (reference sequence). The CDR3 reads CASSLAGAGGPLETQYF. The CDR3 bases are TGTGCCAGCAGCTTGGCGGGGGCGGGAGGGCCCTTAGAGACCCAGTACTTC.

The chain recombines TRBV28 with TRBJ2-1; 8 nucleotides agree with TRBD1. V was pared by 7 bases and J by 2 bases, with 10 bases of the junction left unmatched. The CDR3 is 16 amino acids. Germline V gene lookup returns CDR1 MDHEN and CDR2 SYDVKM. The CDR3 bases are TGTGCCAGCAACTCCTATCAGGGGGCGGCCTACAATGAGCAGTTCTTC. Amino acid sequence: CASNSYQGAAYNEQFF.

The V and J genes are TRBV7-8 and TRBJ2-4; no clear D gene. The CDR3 is 13 amino acids. Trimming shortened V by 5 bases and J by 5 bases, and 10 bases separated the two germline ends. The germline V gene encodes CDR1 SGHVS and CDR2 FQNEAQ. Here the CDR3 DNA reads TGTGCCAGCAGCCCCCGGTTGGAAAACATTCAGTACTTC. It translates to CASSPRLENIQYF.

The V and J genes are TRBV19 and TRBJ1-6; 7 bases align to TRBD1. CDR3 length: 15 amino acids. Germline V gene sequence: CDR1 LNHDA, CDR2 SQIVND (reference sequence). With V trimmed by 3 bases and J by 7 bases, 6 bases remained unmatched. The DNA for the CDR3 is TGTGCCAGTAGTATTCACACAGGGGAGAATTCACCCCTCCACTTT. It specifies CASSIHTGENSPLHF.

This clone appeared a few times. The chain employs TRBV2 and TRBJ2-4; 9 bases are shared with TRBD2. V gave up 2 bases and J gave up 6 bases; unmatched junction bases: 5. The CDR3 totals 15 residues. The V gene's germline CDR1 is SNHLY and CDR2 FYNNEI. The CDR3 coding sequence is TGTGCCAGCAGTGAATCGGCGGGAGGGTCAAACATTCAGTACTTC. This codes for CASSESAGGSNIQYF.

A word on this clone: Distinct nucleotide sequences in the sample also encode this CDR3. This chain connects TRBV9 to TRBJ1-3; no clear D. The V end was cut by 0 bases, the J end by 0 bases, with 4 bases between. CDR3 length: 14 amino acids. Per germline, CDR1 SGDLS and CDR2 YYNGEE. This CDR3 is CASSVGSSGNTIYF. The CDR3 DNA sequence: TGTGCCAGCAGCGTAGGGAGCTCTGGAAACACCATATATTTT. Full variable domain (missing parts from reference TRBV9 and TRBJ1-3): DSGVTQTPKHLITATGQRVTLRCSPRSGDLSVYWYQQSLDQGLQFLIQYYNGEERAKGNILERFSAQQFPDLHSELNLSSLELGDSALYFCASSVGSSGNTIYFGEGSWLTVV.

The V and J genes are TRBV3-1 (or the pseudogene TRBV3-2) and TRBJ1-2, with unresolved D. Between the trimmed V and J ends, which lost 6 bases and 3 bases, there was a span of 8 bases. Germline CDR1 LGHDT, CDR2 YNNKEL (reference sequence). The CDR3 runs to 12 residues. The CDR3 coding sequence is TGTGCCAGCAGTGGTCTAGACTATGGCTACACCTTC. The encoded protein is CASSGLDYGYTF.

V is TRBV6-5 and J is TRBJ2-3, with no clear D. The CDR3 is made up of 11 amino acids. The V and J ends lost 8 bases and 4 bases respectively, with 7 bases between them. Per germline, CDR1 MNHEY and CDR2 SVGAGI. The CDR3 spells CASGLSDTQYF. In DNA form, the CDR3 reads TGTGCCAGCGGCTTGTCAGATACGCAGTATTTT.

This rearrangement joins TRBV30 to TRBJ1-1; 8 bases are a match to TRBD1. V shed 1 base and J 6 bases; nucleotides not matched to a gene: 10. Per the germline V gene, CDR1 is GTSNPN and CDR2 is SVGIG (reference sequence). The CDR3 is made up of 15 amino acids. This chain's CDR3 is CAWSANRGTLAEAFF. DNA for the CDR3: TGTGCCTGGAGTGCCAACAGGGGGACCTTGGCTGAAGCTTTCTTT.

This clone was found a few times. J is TRBJ1-5 and V is TRBV2; 8 nucleotides align to TRBD1. V was clipped by 5 bases and J by 6 bases; unmatched bases: 9. The CDR3 is 15 residues long. Per germline, CDR1 SNHLY and CDR2 FYNNEI. The CDR3 region has the DNA TGTGCCAGCAGTTCCCAAGGACAGGGTAGTCAGCCCCAGCATTTT. It yields the protein CASSSQGQGSQPQHF.

In its sample, this clone was seen once. This chain uses TRBV2 with TRBJ1-3, with D possibly being TRBD1 (6 bases). CDR3 length equals 16 residues. The germline V gene has CDR1 SNHLY and CDR2 FYNNEI. Trimming took 6 bases from V and 0 from J, leaving 15 bases between them. The CDR3 DNA follows: TGTGCCAGCAGCCAACGGCAGGGGAGCTCTGGAAACACCATATATTTT. Translating it yields CASSQRQGSSGNTIYF.

The V gene is TRBV7-8, the J gene TRBJ2-2; tentatively, D is TRBD2 (6 bases). The CDR3 is 14 residues long. The V end was cut by 5 bases, the J end by 7 bases, with 14 bases between. The germline gives CDR1 SGHVS, CDR2 FQNEAQ. For the CDR3, the DNA is TGTGCCAGCAGCCTAGTTAAAGCGGGCGGGGAGCTGTTTTTT. It specifies CASSLVKAGGELFF.

This clone was counted once. The chain carries TRBV24-1 and TRBJ2-1; TRBD2 is a possible D gene (6 bases). V lost 5 bases, J lost 2 bases, and 12 bases lay in between. Germline V gives CDR1 KGHDR, CDR2 SFDVKD. This CDR3 comprises 15 residues. DNA for the CDR3: TGTGCCACCAGTGGATCCGGGAGTCCCTACAATGAGCAGTTCTTC. As protein: CATSGSGSPYNEQFF.

This clone was detected once. CDR3 DNA sequence: TGTGCCAGCAGCCCCAGACAGGGGGCAATTTACGAGCAGTACTTC. Translation: CASSPRQGAIYEQYF. The V call is TRBV9, the J call TRBJ2-7; 10 nucleotides line up with TRBD1. CDR3 length: 15 amino acids. Germline loops: CDR1 SGDLS, CDR2 YYNGEE. V gave up 4 bases and J gave up 4 bases; unmatched junction bases: 8.

This clone was seen a few times. The V gene is TRBV7-9, the J gene TRBJ1-6; D possibly corresponds to TRBD1 (6 bases). The germline V and J ends were trimmed by 4 bases and 8 bases, with 18 bases remaining between them. Germline V gives CDR1 SEHNR, CDR2 FQNEAQ (reference sequence). The CDR3 runs to 16 residues. CDR3 residues: CASSSDTGFIDSPLHF. CDR3 nucleotides: TGTGCCAGCAGCTCGGACACAGGGTTCATTGATTCACCCCTCCACTTT.

V usage is TRBV6-5 and J usage is TRBJ2-3, with D perhaps matching TRBD2 (6 bases). The germline CDR1 and CDR2 sequences are MNHEY and SVGAGI. CDR3 length equals 14 residues. The V and J ends lost 6 bases and 1 base respectively, with 11 bases between them. The CDR3 DNA follows: TGTGCCAGCAGGCCGACGGGGGGCACAGATACGCAGTATTTT. Amino acids: CASRPTGGTDTQYF.

The chain recombines TRBV7-9 with TRBJ2-2; D is uncertain. Looked up from germline, CDR1 is SEHNR and CDR2 is FQNEAQ (reference sequence). This CDR3 is built from 16 residues. The V end was cut by 3 bases, the J end by 0 bases, with 11 bases between. As DNA, the CDR3 is TGTGCCAGCAGCTTCTTTCCCCAGGCGAACACCGGGGAGCTGTTTTTT. This codes for CASSFFPQANTGELFF. The variable domain in full, with the rest retrieved from reference TRBV7-9 and TRBJ2-2, is DTGVSQNPRHKITKRGQNVTFRCDPISEHNRLYWYRQTLGQGPEFLTYFQNEAQLEKSRLLSDRFSAERPKGSFSTLEIQRTEQGDSAMYLCASSFFPQANTGELFFGEGSRLTVL.

The J gene is TRBJ2-7, the V gene TRBV27; 10 bases fit TRBD2. Trimming at V came to 5 bases and at J to 2 bases, leaving 6 bases not matched to a gene. CDR1 and CDR2 (germline): MNHEY, SMNVEV (reference sequence). The CDR3 consists of 15 residues. CDR3 sequence reads: CASSPGLAVTYEQYF. DNA of the CDR3: TGTGCCAGCAGTCCAGGACTAGCGGTGACCTACGAGCAGTACTTC.

The chain carries TRBV19 and TRBJ1-2, with D unresolved. The V gene lost 7 bases and the J gene lost 3 bases, with 12 bases spanning the gap. The CDR3 has 13 residues. CDR1 is LNHDA and CDR2 is SQIVND in the germline V gene (reference sequence). The CDR3 DNA is TGTGCCAGTACCAACCAGGTTGACTATGGCTACACCTTC. It translates to CASTNQVDYGYTF. The whole variable domain, remainder taken from reference TRBV19 and TRBJ1-2, is DGGITQSPKYLFRKEGQNVTLSCEQNLNHDAMYWYRQDPGQGLRLIYYSQIVNDFQKGDIAEGYSVSREKKESFPLTVTSAQKNPTAFYLCASTNQVDYGYTFGSGTRLTVV.

The sample holds one count of this clone. J is TRBJ2-2 and V is TRBV9, with D perhaps matching TRBD1 (5 bases). Trimming removed 5 bases from V and 1 base from J, with 6 bases in between. Germline CDR1 SGDLS, CDR2 YYNGEE. The CDR3 contains 13 residues. The CDR3 nucleotides are TGTGCCAGCAGGGGGCAGAACACCGGGGAGCTGTTTTTT. Translation gives CASRGQNTGELFF.

The J gene is TRBJ1-1, the V gene TRBV10-2; D might be TRBD1 (6 bases). In germline, CDR1 is WSHSY, CDR2 SAAADI. V dropped 2 bases and J dropped 1 base, with 8 bases sitting between them. The CDR3 runs 14 residues. The CDR3 spells CASSEGQRNTEAFF. In DNA, the CDR3 is TGCGCCAGCAGTGAGGGACAGAGGAACACTGAAGCTTTCTTT.

The genes are TRBV5-1 and TRBJ1-6; D is ambiguous. Germline CDR1 SGHRS, CDR2 YFSETQ. There are 17 residues in the CDR3. V dropped 0 bases and J dropped 8 bases, with 18 bases sitting between them. The CDR3 sequence is CASSLDPRGGRYSPLHF. CDR3 coding DNA: TGCGCCAGCAGCTTGGATCCCCGGGGAGGGAGGTATTCACCCCTCCACTTT.

V usage is TRBV9 and J usage is TRBJ1-2; a possible D gene is TRBD1 (6 bases). Trimming stripped 0 bases from V and 3 bases from J, with 12 bases between. The CDR3 extends over 15 amino acids. Germline lookup yields CDR1 SGDLS and CDR2 YYNGEE. The CDR3 region has the DNA TGTGCCAGCAGCGTAGGGGTGCAGGGGTACTATGGCTACACCTTC. Encoded protein: CASSVGVQGYYGYTF.